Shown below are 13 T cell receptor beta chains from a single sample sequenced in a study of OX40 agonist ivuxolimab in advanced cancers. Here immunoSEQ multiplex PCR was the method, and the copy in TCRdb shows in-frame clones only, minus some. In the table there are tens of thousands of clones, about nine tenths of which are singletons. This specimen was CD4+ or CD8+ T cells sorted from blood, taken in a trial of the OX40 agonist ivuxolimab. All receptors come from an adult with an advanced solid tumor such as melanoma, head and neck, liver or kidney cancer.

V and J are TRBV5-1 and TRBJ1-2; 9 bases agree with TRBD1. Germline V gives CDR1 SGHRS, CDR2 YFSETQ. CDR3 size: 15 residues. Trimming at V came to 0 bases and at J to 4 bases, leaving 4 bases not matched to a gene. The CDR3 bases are TGCGCCAGCAGCTTGGCGGGACAGGGAGGCTATGGCTACACCTTC. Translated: CASSLAGQGGYGYTF.

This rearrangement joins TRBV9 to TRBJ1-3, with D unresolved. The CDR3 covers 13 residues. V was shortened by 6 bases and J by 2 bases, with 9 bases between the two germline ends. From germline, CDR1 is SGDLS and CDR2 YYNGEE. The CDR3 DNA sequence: TGTGCCAGCACCTTAGCCCCTGGAAACACCATATATTTT. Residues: CASTLAPGNTIYF.

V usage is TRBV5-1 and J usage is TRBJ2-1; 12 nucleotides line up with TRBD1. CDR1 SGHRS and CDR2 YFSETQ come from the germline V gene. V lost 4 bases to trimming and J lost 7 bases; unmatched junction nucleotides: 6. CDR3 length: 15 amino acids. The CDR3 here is CASSPGTGGKNEQFF. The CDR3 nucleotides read TGCGCCAGCAGCCCCGGGACAGGGGGCAAAAATGAGCAGTTCTTC.

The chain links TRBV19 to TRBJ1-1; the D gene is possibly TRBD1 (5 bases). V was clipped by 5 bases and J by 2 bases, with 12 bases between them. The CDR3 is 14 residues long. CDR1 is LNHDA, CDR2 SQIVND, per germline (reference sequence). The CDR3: CASSPQTENTEAFF. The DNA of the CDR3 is TGTGCCAGTAGTCCACAGACAGAAAACACTGAAGCTTTCTTT.

Here the CDR3 DNA reads TGTGCCAGCAGCCCCGACACAGATACGCAGTATTTT. It yields the protein CASSPDTDTQYF. The chain couples TRBV7-3 to TRBJ2-3; unclear D gene. The CDR3 has 12 amino acids. The germline CDR1 and CDR2 sequences are SGHTA and FQGTGA. V was trimmed by 5 bases and J by 2 bases, leaving 5 bases between them. Full variable domain (rest looked up from reference TRBV7-3 and TRBJ2-3): GAGVSQTPSNKVTEKGKYVELRCDPISGHTALYWYRQSLGQGPEFLIYFQGTGAADDSGLPNDRFFAVRPEGSVSTLKIQRTERGDSAVYLCASSPDTDTQYFGPGTRLTVL.

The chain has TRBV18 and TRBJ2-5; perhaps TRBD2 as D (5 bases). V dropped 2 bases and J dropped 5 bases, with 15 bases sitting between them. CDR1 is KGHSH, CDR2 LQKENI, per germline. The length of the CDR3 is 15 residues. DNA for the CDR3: TGTGCCAGCTCACCAGGACCGGGAAAATGGGAGACCCAGTACTTC. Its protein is CASSPGPGKWETQYF.

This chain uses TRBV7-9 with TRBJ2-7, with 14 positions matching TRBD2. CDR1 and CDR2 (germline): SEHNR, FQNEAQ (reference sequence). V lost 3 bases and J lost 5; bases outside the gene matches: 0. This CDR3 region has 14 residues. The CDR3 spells CASSLGLAGDEQYF. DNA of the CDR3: TGTGCCAGCAGCTTGGGACTAGCGGGAGACGAGCAGTACTTC.

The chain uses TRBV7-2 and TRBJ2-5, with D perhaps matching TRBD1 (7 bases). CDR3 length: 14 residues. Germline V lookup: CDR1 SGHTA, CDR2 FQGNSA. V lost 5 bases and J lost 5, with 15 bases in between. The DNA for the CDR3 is TGTGCCAGCAGCCCCCAGGGGGGTTGGGAGACCCAGTACTTC. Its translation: CASSPQGGWETQYF.

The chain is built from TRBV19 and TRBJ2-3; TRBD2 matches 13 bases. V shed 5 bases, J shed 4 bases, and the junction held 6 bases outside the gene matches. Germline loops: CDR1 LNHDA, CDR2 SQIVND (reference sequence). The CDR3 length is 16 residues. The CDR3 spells CASSSGTSGNADTQYF. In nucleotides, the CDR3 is TGTGCCAGTAGTTCCGGGACTAGCGGGAACGCAGATACGCAGTATTTT.

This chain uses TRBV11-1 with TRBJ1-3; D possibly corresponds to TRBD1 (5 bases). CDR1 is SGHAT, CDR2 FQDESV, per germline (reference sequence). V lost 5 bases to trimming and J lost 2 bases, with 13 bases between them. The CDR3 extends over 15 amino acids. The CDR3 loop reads CASSRQGTAGNTIYF. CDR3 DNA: TGTGCCAGCAGCCGACAAGGGACGGCTGGAAACACCATATATTTT.

The CDR3: CASSLSAKQETQYF. As DNA, the CDR3 is TGTGCCAGCAGCCTGTCAGCTAAGCAAGAGACCCAGTACTTC. The chain links TRBV5-6 to TRBJ2-5; D unresolved. This CDR3 contains 14 residues. The germline CDR1 and CDR2 sequences are SGHDT and YYEEEE. V lost 4 bases, J lost 2 bases, and 12 bases lay in between.

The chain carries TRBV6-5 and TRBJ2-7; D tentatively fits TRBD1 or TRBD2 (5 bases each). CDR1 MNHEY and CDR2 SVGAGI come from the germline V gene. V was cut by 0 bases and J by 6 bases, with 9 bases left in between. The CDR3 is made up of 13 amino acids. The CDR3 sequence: CASSYSTRGEQYF. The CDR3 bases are TGTGCCAGCAGTTACTCGACGAGGGGCGAGCAGTACTTC.

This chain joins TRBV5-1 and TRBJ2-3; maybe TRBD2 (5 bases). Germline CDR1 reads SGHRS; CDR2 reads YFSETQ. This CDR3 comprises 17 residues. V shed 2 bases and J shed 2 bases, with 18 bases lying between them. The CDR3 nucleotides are TGCGCCAGCAGCTTTTCGGCTAGCCTTGGTGACACAGATACGCAGTATTTT. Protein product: CASSFSASLGDTDTQYF.